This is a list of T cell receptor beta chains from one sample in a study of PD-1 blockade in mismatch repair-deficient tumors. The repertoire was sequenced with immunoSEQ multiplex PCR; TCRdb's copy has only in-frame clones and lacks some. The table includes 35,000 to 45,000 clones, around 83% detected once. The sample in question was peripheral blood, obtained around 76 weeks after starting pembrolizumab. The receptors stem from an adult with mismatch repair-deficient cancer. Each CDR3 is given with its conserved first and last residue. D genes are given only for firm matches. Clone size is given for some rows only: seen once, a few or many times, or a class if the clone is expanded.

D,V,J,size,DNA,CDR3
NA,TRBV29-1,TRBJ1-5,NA,TGCAGCGCACGACTCGGGACCAATCAGCCCCAGCATTTT,CSARLGTNQPQHF
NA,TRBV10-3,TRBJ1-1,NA,TGTGCCACCGGACACATGAACACTGAAGCTTTCTTT,CATGHMNTEAFF
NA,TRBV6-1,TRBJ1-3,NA,TGTGCCAGCAGTGAAGCGTACACACTGAGCTCTGGAAACACCATATATTTT,CASSEAYTLSSGNTIYF
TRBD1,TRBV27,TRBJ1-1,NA,TGTGCCAGCAGTCCATGGACAGGGACGTCGAACACTGAAGCTTTCTTT,CASSPWTGTSNTEAFF
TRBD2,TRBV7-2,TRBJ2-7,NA,TGTGCCAGCACTAGCGGGAGGACCTACGAGCAGTACTTC,CASTSGRTYEQYF
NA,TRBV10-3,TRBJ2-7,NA,TGTGCCATCAGCCAAGGGGGGAGGGGACTACCCTACGAGCAGTACTTC,CAISQGGRGLPYEQYF
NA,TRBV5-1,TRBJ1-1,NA,TGCGCCAGCAGCTCACAGGTAAACACTGAAGCTTTCTTT,CASSSQVNTEAFF
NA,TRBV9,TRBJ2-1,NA,TGTGCCAGCAGCGTAGATTACAGGGTGGGCGAGCAGTTCTTC,CASSVDYRVGEQFF
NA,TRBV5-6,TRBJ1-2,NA,TGTGCCAGCAGCGCGGGCCTATCTAACTATGGCTACACCTTC,CASSAGLSNYGYTF
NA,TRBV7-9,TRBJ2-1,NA,TGTGCCAGCAGCGTACAGGGTTACAATGAGCAGTTCTTC,CASSVQGYNEQFF
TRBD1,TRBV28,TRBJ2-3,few,TGTGCCAGCAGTTTATGGGGGACAGGTAGCACAGATACGCAGTATTTT,CASSLWGTGSTDTQYF
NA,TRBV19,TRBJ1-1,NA,TGTGCCAGTAGTGTTAAGGGGGACACTGAAGCTTTCTTT,CASSVKGDTEAFF
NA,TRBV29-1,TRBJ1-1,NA,TGCAGCGTTGAGGAGAGGGGCGCTTTCTTT,CSVEERGAFF
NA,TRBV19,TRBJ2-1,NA,TGTGCCAGTAGCCCACTGGTCGCCAATGAGCAGTTCTTC,CASSPLVANEQFF
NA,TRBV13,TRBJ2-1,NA,TGTGCCAGCAGCTCCACGGGGGATGAGCAGTTCTTC,CASSSTGDEQFF
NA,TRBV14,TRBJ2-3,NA,TGTGCCAGCAGCCAAGATTCCTATACGGGGTCTAGCACAGATACGCAGTATTTT,CASSQDSYTGSSTDTQYF
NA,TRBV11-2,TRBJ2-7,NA,TGTGCCAGCAGCCTACTCCGGGGGAACTCCTACGAGCAGTACTTC,CASSLLRGNSYEQYF
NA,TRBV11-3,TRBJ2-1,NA,TGTGCCAGCAGCTTAGATTGGGGGGCGGGGGCCTACAATGAGCAGTTCTTC,CASSLDWGAGAYNEQFF
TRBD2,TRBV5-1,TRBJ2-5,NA,TGCGCCAGCAGCCAAACTAGCGGCCAAGAGACCCAGTACTTC,CASSQTSGQETQYF
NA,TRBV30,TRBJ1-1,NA,TGTGCCTGGAATCAAGGACAGCAGAACACTGAAGCTTTCTTT,CAWNQGQQNTEAFF
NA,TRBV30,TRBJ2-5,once,TGTGCCTGGAGTGGTAATAGCCTGGAGACCCAGTACTTC,CAWSGNSLETQYF
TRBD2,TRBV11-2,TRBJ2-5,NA,TGTGCCAGCAGCCGGGAGGACAAACAAGAGACCCAGTACTTC,CASSREDKQETQYF
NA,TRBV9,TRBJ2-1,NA,TGTGCCAGCAGCGTCCAGTTCCATGAGCAGTTCTTC,CASSVQFHEQFF
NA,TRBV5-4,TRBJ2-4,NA,TGTGCCAGCAGCTTGGACAGGGCAGCCAAAAACATTCAGTACTTC,CASSLDRAAKNIQYF
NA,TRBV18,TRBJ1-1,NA,TGTGCCAGCTCACCACAGGGGGGCTCTACTGAAGCTTTCTTT,CASSPQGGSTEAFF
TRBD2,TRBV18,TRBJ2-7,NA,TGTGCCAGCTCATCAGGGACTAGCGGTTACGAGCAGTACTTC,CASSSGTSGYEQYF
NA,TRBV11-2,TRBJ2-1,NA,TGTGCCAGCAGCTTAGTTCTCGGGAGCTTTGGAAATGAGCAGTTCTTC,CASSLVLGSFGNEQFF
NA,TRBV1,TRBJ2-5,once,TGCACCAGCAGCCATATGACTAGCGGGAGGGCCTGTGAGACCCAGTACTTC,CTSSHMTSGRACETQYF
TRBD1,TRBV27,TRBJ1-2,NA,TGTGCCAGCGGGGCACAAGGACAGGTTCTCAACTATGGCTACACCTTC,CASGAQGQVLNYGYTF
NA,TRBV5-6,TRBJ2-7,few,TGTGCCAGCAGCTTTGCGGGGAGCTCCTACGAGCAGTACTTC,CASSFAGSSYEQYF